This TCR beta chain is drawn from a study of blood T cell repertoires in COVID-19. The wider study: Acute and convalescent COVID-19 samples came from the United States, Italy and Spain. Sources were T cells, B-cell-depleted T cells, or PBMCs; the material itself was cDNA or gDNA.

As handled by the study authors: The authors estimated nucleated cell counts from reference gene primer amplification. Method: immunoSEQ multiplex PCR; TCRdb's copy keeps in-frame clones and lacks some. The DNA was the basis for D and trimming; V, J and clone size are from that table. This sample has more than 140,000 clones, with around four fifths found just once. Trimming cost V 7 bases and J 0 bases, with 9 bases left between them. Germline V CDR1 and CDR2: SNHLY, FYNNEI. This CDR3 is built from 13 residues. The receptor was isolated from a human donor in a cohort sampled during active COVID-19. The genes are TRBV2 and TRBJ1-1; D is ambiguous. The sample consisted of peripheral blood. CDR3 protein: CASIQNMNTEAFF. CDR3 in DNA: TGTGCCAGCATTCAGAACATGAACACTGAAGCTTTCTTT.